This is a list of T cell receptor beta chains from one sample in a study of cytomegalovirus exposure and HLA in healthy donors. Measured with immunoSEQ multiplex PCR; TCRdb has only the in-frame clones, and not every one. This sample carries 90,000 or so clones, 60% to 80% of them seen once, and the ten largest clones take roughly 15%. The sample consisted of PBMCs. The receptors derive from a woman in her forties or fifties in good health and CMV-seropositive. CDR3s include the opening cysteine and the closing phenylalanine or tryptophan. The D gene is left open where the match is weak. Only some rows state a clone size, as once, few, many or a class for expanded clones.

V: TRBV9
J: TRBJ1-1
length: 15
D: NA
size: NA
CDR3: CASSATGTPNTEAFF
DNA: TGTGCCAGCAGCGCCACCGGGACACCGAACACTGAAGCTTTCTTT

V: TRBV28
J: TRBJ2-5
length: 14
D: TRBD2
size: NA
CDR3: CASRTPGGRETQYF
DNA: TGTGCCAGCCGGACCCCGGGGGGTCGAGAGACCCAGTACTTC

V: TRBV19
J: TRBJ1-4
length: 13
D: NA
size: NA
CDR3: CATNDRPVEKLFF
DNA: TGTGCCACCAACGACAGACCCGTTGAAAAACTGTTTTTT

V: TRBV4-1
J: TRBJ1-1
length: 18
D: TRBD1
size: NA
CDR3: CASSQNTGGIGEDTEAFF
DNA: TGCGCCAGCAGCCAGAACACAGGGGGTATAGGGGAAGACACTGAAGCTTTCTTT

V: TRBV5-1
J: TRBJ2-5
length: 14
D: TRBD1
size: NA
CDR3: CASSLDRGAETQYF
DNA: TGCGCCAGCAGCTTAGACAGGGGTGCGGAGACCCAGTACTTC

V: TRBV10-3
J: TRBJ2-5
length: 14
D: TRBD2
size: NA
CDR3: CAISLAGGEETQYF
DNA: TGTGCCATCAGTTTAGCGGGAGGCGAGGAGACCCAGTACTTC

V: TRBV7-6
J: TRBJ2-2
length: 17
D: TRBD2
size: NA
CDR3: CASSLRRAGGTTGELFF
DNA: TGTGCCAGCAGCTTACGGCGAGCGGGAGGGACGACCGGGGAGCTGTTTTTT

V: TRBV5-1
J: TRBJ2-7
length: 17
D: TRBD2
size: NA
CDR3: CASSLEGAGGPGYEQYF
DNA: TGCGCCAGCAGCTTGGAGGGAGCGGGAGGGCCCGGGTACGAGCAGTACTTC

V: TRBV27
J: TRBJ2-7
length: 17
D: TRBD2
size: NA
CDR3: CASSLRMGWERGHEQYF
DNA: TGTGCCAGCAGTTTACGAATGGGCTGGGAGCGGGGGCACGAGCAGTACTTC

V: TRBV9
J: TRBJ2-7
length: 15
D: TRBD2
size: few
CDR3: CASSLGLAASYEQYF
DNA: TGTGCCAGCAGCCTGGGACTAGCGGCCTCCTACGAGCAGTACTTC

V: TRBV6-1
J: TRBJ2-2
length: 15
D: NA
size: NA
CDR3: CASSELGLNTGELFF
DNA: TGTGCCAGCAGTGAGCTAGGACTAAACACCGGGGAGCTGTTTTTT